This TCR beta chain was sequenced in a study of T-cell reconstitution after alpha-beta-depleted transplantation in children. Overall study findings and caveats: Reports say that about two months after transplant, the alpha-beta T cells came out of several hundred graft clones that had expanded. T-cell counts and diversity were attributed mostly to newly produced T cells one year after transplant.

A TCRbeta library incorporating unique molecular identifiers was prepared. TCRdb re-derived calls from the PCR reads in MiXCR, one entry per CDR3 protein. The sample yields hundreds of thousands of distinct CDR3 sequences, roughly 13% seen once. The V end lost 7 bases, the J end lost 2 bases, and 18 bases lay between the germline ends. CDR3 size: 16 residues. For this clonotype: Its antigen is unknown.

The chain uses TRBV12-3 or TRBV12-4 and TRBJ2-1; possible D gene TRBD1, 6 bases. This specimen consisted of PBMCs, mostly from graft donor cells, obtained 360 days after TCRalphabeta/CD19-depleted stem cell transplant. The receptor's source is a male patient under 18 who had a stem cell transplant for acute myeloid leukemia, so the T cells may come from the graft donor. CDR3 in DNA: TGTGCCAGCATCAAAACCCGGACAGAGGCCTACAATGAGCAGTTCTTC. Translation: CASIKTRTEAYNEQFF.